Included here is one T cell receptor (beta chain) sequence, with context. The antigen is undetermined. CDR1 and CDR2 from the germline V gene are WSHSY and SAAADI. The CDR3 is 14 amino acids. Trimming took off 8 bases at V and 2 bases at J, with 16 bases between the two ends. The data derive from a study of a mutant IDH1 vaccine in newly diagnosed glioma. Study-wide background: In weeks 1, 3, 5, 7, 11, 15, 19 and 23, patients were vaccinated. Sex distribution of treated patients was about 62% male and approximately 38% female; mean age was around 42 years. First vaccine doses came 4-6 weeks after radiotherapy alone, or with temozolomide cycles. Earlier treatment was radiotherapy, temozolomide, or both, with most getting both.

The time point here: week 5, during vaccination. Each dose delivered 300 ug of mutant IDH1 20-mer peptide subcutaneously with imiquimod. Assay: immunoSEQ multiplex PCR; the TCRdb copy retains only in-frame clones and omits some. This repertoire shows tens of thousands of clones, about 91% found once; its top ten account for about 0.6%. The TCR sequence derives from a woman in her fifties or sixties with glioma. The V gene is TRBV10-2, the J gene TRBJ2-7; D perhaps matches TRBD1 (6 bases). The sample in question was PBMCs, obtained from a glioma patient whose treatment included an IDH1 peptide vaccine. The CDR3: CASFPTGGTYEQYF. CDR3 nucleotide sequence: TGCGCCAGCTTTCCGACAGGTGGCACCTACGAGCAGTACTTC.